The present T cell receptor beta chain was sequenced within a study of blood T cell repertoires in COVID-19. This table comes from immunoSEQ multiplex PCR, and its TCRdb copy is limited to in-frame clones, with some not included. The top ten hold roughly 3.7% of the sample, which has roughly 260,000 clones, 85% to 90% seen once. Per germline, CDR1 SGHKS and CDR2 YYEKEE (reference sequence). V was clipped by 7 bases and J by 1 base, with 15 bases between them. This CDR3 has 14 amino acids. This clone was counted once. Sequencing was done on a sample of peripheral blood. The TCR was taken from a woman between 35 and 50 years old with acute or convalescent COVID-19. V gene TRBV5-5 combines with J gene TRBJ2-7, with D possibly TRBD1 on 5 matching bases. The CDR3 region is CASLGQGSSYEQYV. The CDR3 DNA reads as TGTGCCAGCCTAGGACAAGGAAGTTCCTACGAGCAGTACGTC.